The T cell receptor (beta chain) described here comes from a study of cytomegalovirus exposure and HLA in healthy donors. Whole-study findings and limits: Under in vitro conditions, three CMV-associated chains were confirmed as specific for CMV antigens. Analyses of presence and absence presupposed an approximately uniform sequencing depth across donors. In a later analysis, TCR beta V- and J-gene trimming was associated with a missense DCLRE1C variant.

The PCR ran on 60 Vbeta and 13 Jbeta primers. The table came from immunoSEQ multiplex PCR; TCRdb's copy has only in-frame clones and leaves some out. The data hold approximately 100,000 clones, with approximately 70% observed a single time. Comments on this clone: No antigen is known for it.

V shed 0 bases and J shed 2 bases, with 11 bases lying between them. Germline CDR1 and CDR2: MDHEN and SYDVKM. The CDR3 sequence is 15 residues long. Sequenced input: PBMCs. This clonotype was obtained from a woman younger than 35 in good health and CMV-seropositive. This chain joins TRBV28 and TRBJ2-7; a weak D match, TRBD2 (7 bases). The CDR3 sequence: CASSLWGGATYEQYF. CDR3 in DNA: TGTGCCAGCAGTTTATGGGGGGGGGCGACCTACGAGCAGTACTTC.